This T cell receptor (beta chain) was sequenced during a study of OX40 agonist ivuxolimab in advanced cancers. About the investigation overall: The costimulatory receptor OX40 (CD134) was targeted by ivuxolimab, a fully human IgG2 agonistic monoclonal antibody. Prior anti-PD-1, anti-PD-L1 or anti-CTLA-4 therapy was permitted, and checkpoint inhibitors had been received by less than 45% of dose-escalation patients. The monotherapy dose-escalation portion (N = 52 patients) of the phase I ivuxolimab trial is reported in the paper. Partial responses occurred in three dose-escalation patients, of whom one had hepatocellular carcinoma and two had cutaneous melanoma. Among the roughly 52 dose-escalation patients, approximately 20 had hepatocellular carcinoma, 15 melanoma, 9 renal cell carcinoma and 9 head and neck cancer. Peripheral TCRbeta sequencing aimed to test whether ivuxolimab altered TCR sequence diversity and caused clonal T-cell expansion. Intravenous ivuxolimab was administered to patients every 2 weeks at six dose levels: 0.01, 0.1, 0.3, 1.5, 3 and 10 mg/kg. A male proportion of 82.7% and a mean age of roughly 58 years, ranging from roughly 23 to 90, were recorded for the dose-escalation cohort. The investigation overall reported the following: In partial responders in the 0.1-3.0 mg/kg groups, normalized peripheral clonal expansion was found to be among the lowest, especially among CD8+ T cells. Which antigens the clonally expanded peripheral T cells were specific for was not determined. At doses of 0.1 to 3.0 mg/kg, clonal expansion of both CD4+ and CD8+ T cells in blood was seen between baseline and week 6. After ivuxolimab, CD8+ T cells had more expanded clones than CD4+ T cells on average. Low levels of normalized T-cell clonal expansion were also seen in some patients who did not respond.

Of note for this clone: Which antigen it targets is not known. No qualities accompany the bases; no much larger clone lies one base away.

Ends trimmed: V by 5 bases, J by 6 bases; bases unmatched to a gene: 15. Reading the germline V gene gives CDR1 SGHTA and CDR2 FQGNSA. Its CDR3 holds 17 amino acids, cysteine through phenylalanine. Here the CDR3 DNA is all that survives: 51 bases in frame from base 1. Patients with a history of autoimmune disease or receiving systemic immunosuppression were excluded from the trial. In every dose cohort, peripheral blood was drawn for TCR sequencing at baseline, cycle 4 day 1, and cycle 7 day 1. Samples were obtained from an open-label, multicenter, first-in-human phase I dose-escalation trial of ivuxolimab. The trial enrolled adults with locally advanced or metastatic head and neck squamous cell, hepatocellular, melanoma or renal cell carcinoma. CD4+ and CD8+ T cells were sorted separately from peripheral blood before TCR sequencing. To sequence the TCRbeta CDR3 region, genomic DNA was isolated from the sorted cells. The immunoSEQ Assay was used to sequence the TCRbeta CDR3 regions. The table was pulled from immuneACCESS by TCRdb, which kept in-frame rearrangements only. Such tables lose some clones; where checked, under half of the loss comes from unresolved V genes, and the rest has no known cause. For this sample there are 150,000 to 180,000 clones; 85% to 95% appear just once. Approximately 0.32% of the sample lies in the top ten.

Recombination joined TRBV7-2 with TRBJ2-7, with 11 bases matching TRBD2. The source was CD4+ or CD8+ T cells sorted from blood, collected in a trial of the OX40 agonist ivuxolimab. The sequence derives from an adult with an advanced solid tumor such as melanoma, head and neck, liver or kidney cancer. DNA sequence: TGTGCCAGCAGCCCTACTGCCGGTAGCGGGAGGGCCCGCGAGCAGTACTTC. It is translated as CASSPTAGSGRAREQYF.